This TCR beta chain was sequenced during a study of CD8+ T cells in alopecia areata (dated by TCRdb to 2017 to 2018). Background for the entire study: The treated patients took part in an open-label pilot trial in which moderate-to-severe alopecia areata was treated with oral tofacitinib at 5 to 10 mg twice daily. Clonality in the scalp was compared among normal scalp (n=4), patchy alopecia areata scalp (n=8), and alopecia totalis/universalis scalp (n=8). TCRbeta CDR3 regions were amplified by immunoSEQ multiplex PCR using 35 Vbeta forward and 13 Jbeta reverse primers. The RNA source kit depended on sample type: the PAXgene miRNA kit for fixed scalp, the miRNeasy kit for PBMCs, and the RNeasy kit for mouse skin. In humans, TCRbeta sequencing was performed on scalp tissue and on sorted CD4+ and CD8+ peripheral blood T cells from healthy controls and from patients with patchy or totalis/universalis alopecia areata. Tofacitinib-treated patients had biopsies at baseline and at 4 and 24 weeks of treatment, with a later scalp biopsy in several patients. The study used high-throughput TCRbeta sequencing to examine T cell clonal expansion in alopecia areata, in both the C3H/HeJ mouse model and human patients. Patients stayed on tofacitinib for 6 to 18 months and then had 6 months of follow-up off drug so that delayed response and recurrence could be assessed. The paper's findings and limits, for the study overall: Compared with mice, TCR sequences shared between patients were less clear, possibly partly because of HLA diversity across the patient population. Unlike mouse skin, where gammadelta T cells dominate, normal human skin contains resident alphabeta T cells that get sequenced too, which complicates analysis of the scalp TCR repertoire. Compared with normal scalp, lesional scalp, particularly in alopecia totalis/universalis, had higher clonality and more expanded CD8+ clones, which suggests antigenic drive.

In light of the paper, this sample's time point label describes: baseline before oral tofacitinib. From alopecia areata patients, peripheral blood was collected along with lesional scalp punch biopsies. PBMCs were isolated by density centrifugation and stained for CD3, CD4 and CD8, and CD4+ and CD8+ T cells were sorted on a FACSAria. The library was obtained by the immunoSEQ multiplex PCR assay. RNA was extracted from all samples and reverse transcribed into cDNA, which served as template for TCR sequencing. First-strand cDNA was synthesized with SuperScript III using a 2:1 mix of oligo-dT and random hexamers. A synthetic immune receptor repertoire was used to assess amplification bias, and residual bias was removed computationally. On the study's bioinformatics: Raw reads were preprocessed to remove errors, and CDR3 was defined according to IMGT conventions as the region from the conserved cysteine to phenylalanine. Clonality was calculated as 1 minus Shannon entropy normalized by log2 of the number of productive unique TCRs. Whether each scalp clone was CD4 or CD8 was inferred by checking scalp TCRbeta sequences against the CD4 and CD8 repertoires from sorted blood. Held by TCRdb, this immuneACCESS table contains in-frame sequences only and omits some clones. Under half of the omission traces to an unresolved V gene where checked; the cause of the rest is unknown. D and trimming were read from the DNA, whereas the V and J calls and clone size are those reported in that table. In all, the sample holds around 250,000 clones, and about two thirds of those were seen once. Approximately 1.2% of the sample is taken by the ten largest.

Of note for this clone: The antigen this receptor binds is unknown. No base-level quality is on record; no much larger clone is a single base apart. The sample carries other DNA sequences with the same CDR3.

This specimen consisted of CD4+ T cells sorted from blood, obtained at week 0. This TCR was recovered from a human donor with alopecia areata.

The CDR3 is CASSAGLSSYNEQFF. The nucleotides are TGTGCCAGCAGCGCGGGACTGAGCTCCTACAATGAGCAGTTCTTC. The rearrangement joined TRBV7-3 to TRBJ2-1; TRBD2 is a weak D gene call, 6 bases matching. Deletion took 5 bases off V and 0 bases off J, with a span of 11 bases between the germline ends. The CDR3 contains 15 residues, cysteine and phenylalanine counted. Kept here is only the CDR3 DNA, which spans 45 bases and is read in frame from base 1. From a lookup of the germline V gene, CDR1 and CDR2 are SGHTA and FQGTGA. Supplemented by the reference TRBV7-3 and TRBJ2-1 proteins around the CDR3, the complete variable domain is GAGVSQTPSNKVTEKGKYVELRCDPISGHTALYWYRQSLGQGPEFLIYFQGTGAADDSGLPNDRFFAVRPEGSVSTLKIQRTERGDSAVYLCASSAGLSSYNEQFFGPGTRLTVL.